The 13 T cell receptor beta chains reported below all come from one sample, sequenced in a study of T-cell memory formation after mild COVID-19. TCRdb reprocessed the 5' RACE reads via MiXCR and lists one record per CDR3 protein. This repertoire shows 250,000 or so distinct CDR3 sequences, more than 15% found once; its top ten account for more than 20%. Sequencing was carried out using PBMCs or a T cell subset sorted from them (not recorded which). These receptor sequences come from a man in his late teens or twenties who had mild COVID-19 (a few samples of this study predate the infection). Cell type and time point are not known.

CDR3 protein: CASSSGQATYGYTF. CDR3 nucleotide sequence: TGTGCCAGCAGTTCCGGACAGGCTACCTATGGCTACACCTTC. The rearrangement joins TRBV6-5 to TRBJ1-2; 7 bases align to TRBD1. This CDR3 spans 14 amino acids. J gave up 4 bases and V 4 bases, and 6 bases lay outside the gene matches. From germline, CDR1 is MNHEY and CDR2 SVGAGI.

This chain links TRBV20-1 with TRBJ2-3; the D is unclear. Per the germline V gene, CDR1 is DFQATT and CDR2 is SNEGSKA (reference sequence). The CDR3 runs 14 residues. Trimming cost V 1 base and J 0 bases, with 8 bases left between them. CDR3 amino acids: CSARVPGSTDTQYF. Here the CDR3 DNA reads TGCAGTGCTAGAGTCCCTGGGAGCACAGATACGCAGTATTTT.

The chain is built from TRBV7-2 and TRBJ2-5, with a possible D match to TRBD1 (6 bases). V lost 5 bases, J lost 5 bases, and 18 bases lay in between. Germline CDR1 and CDR2: SGHTA and FQGNSA. The CDR3 runs to 15 residues. The CDR3 sequence: CASSGGQGPGETQYF. The CDR3 coding sequence is TGTGCCAGCAGCGGAGGTCAGGGGCCAGGGGAGACCCAGTACTTC.

This clonotype was seen at least ten times. The chain's CDR3 is CASSLARVQETQYF. The CDR3 bases are TGTGCCAGCAGCTTAGCGCGGGTTCAAGAGACCCAGTACTTC. V usage is TRBV7-8 and J usage is TRBJ2-5, with a weak D call TRBD2 (5 bases). Per the germline V gene, CDR1 is SGHVS and CDR2 is FQNEAQ. V was cut by 0 bases and J by 2 bases, with 7 bases left in between. This CDR3 has 14 amino acids.

This chain uses TRBV18 with TRBJ2-3, with 15 bases aligning to TRBD2. J was trimmed by 5 bases and V by 3 bases; bases with no gene match: 6. Per the germline V gene, CDR1 is KGHSH and CDR2 is LQKENI. This CDR3 contains 17 residues. The CDR3 region is CASSPGLAGGPGDTQYF. CDR3 bases: TGTGCCAGCTCACCTGGACTAGCGGGGGGGCCGGGAGATACGCAGTATTTT.

The rearrangement links TRBV5-4 to TRBJ2-3; weak D call: TRBD2 (5 bases). V lost 7 bases and J 0 bases, leaving 15 bases between the germline ends. This CDR3 is 15 amino acids long. The germline V gene has CDR1 SGHNT and CDR2 YYREEE (reference sequence). The CDR3 DNA sequence: TGTGCCAGCGGACTGGCGGAGCAGAGCACAGATACGCAGTATTTT. This sequence encodes CASGLAEQSTDTQYF. Variable domain in full (rest from reference TRBV5-4 and TRBJ2-3): ETGVTQSPTHLIKTRGQQVTLRCSSQSGHNTVSWYQQALGQGPQFIFQYYREEENGRGNFPPRFSGLQFPNYSSELNVNALELDDSALYLCASGLAEQSTDTQYFGPGTRLTVL.

This clonotype was observed many times. This chain joins TRBV5-1 and TRBJ2-5, with D tentatively TRBD1 (6 bases). Trimming removed 0 bases from V and 1 base from J, with 10 bases in between. The CDR3 is made up of 15 amino acids. Germline V CDR1 and CDR2: SGHRS, YFSETQ. The CDR3 nucleotides read TGCGCCAGCAGCTTGGGAGGGGGTCTCCAAGAGACCCAGTACTTC. As protein: CASSLGGGLQETQYF. The full variable domain, in which reference TRBV5-1 and TRBJ2-5 provide the parts outside the CDR3, is KAGVTQTPRYLIKTRGQQVTLSCSPISGHRSVSWYQQTPGQGLQFLFEYFSETQRNKGNFPGRFSGRQFSNSRSEMNVSTLELGDSALYLCASSLGGGLQETQYFGPGTRLLVL.

The rearrangement links TRBV28 to TRBJ2-7; D gene ambiguous. Trimming removed 2 bases from V and 7 bases from J, with 9 bases in between. The CDR3 consists of 12 residues. Germline assignment: CDR1 MDHEN and CDR2 SYDVKM. The CDR3 DNA follows: TGTGCCAGCAGTTTAGGGTATGGGGAGCAGTACGTC. Residues: CASSLGYGEQYV.

The rearrangement uses TRBV6-5 and TRBJ2-3; TRBD2 might be the D (6 bases). Germline CDR1 and CDR2: MNHEY and SVGAGI. V lost 6 bases and J lost 6, with 13 bases in between. CDR3 size: 13 residues. This CDR3 is CASSRGGEDTQYF. The CDR3 DNA reads TGTGCCAGCAGCCGAGGAGGGGAGGATACGCAGTATTTT.

This clonotype showed up just a few times. The rearrangement joins TRBV20-1 to TRBJ2-2, with D tentatively TRBD1 (5 bases). CDR1 is DFQATT, CDR2 SNEGSKA, per germline (reference sequence). V was shortened by 6 bases and J by 4 bases, with 15 bases between the two germline ends. The CDR3 consists of 14 residues. The DNA for the CDR3 is TGCAGTGCCAGGCAGGGTTTCGGCACCGGGGAGCTGTTTTTT. Protein product: CSARQGFGTGELFF.

This clonotype showed up just a few times. The chain recombines TRBV28 with TRBJ2-5; D unresolved. The V end was cut by 2 bases, the J end by 0 bases, with 13 bases between. CDR3 length: 16 residues. Germline V gives CDR1 MDHEN, CDR2 SYDVKM. The CDR3 loop reads CASSLRPRKYQETQYF. The DNA for the CDR3 is TGTGCCAGCAGTTTAAGGCCTAGGAAGTACCAAGAGACCCAGTACTTC.

This clonotype was seen many times. The rearrangement joins TRBV10-3 to TRBJ2-3, with 11 bases fitting TRBD1. V dropped 3 bases and J dropped 4; count of bases not matched to a gene: 3. Germline CDR1 and CDR2: ENHRY and SYGVKD. CDR3 length: 15 amino acids. CDR3: CAISEGTGGADTQYF. DNA of the CDR3: TGTGCCATCAGTGAAGGGACAGGGGGGGCAGATACGCAGTATTTT.

The genes are TRBV7-8 and TRBJ2-2; 8 nucleotides agree with TRBD1. The CDR3 is 15 residues long. The V and J ends lost 4 bases and 3 bases, in that order; junction bases with no gene match: 4. Germline V gene lookup returns CDR1 SGHVS and CDR2 FQNEAQ. The CDR3 reads CASSWTTGDTGELFF. The CDR3 DNA is TGTGCCAGCAGCTGGACGACAGGGGACACCGGGGAGCTGTTTTTT.